This TCR beta chain was found in a study of cytomegalovirus exposure and HLA in healthy donors. Findings and caveats of the study: Later analysis demonstrated an association between a missense DCLRE1C variant and TCR beta V- and J-gene trimming. Relative to the roughly 700-donor mean, N-insertions were reportedly fewer in an Asian-associated ancestry cluster in a later analysis. Sequencing likely produced, as an artifact, a cluster of highly shared sequence variants.

PCR used 60 Vbeta primers and 13 Jbeta primers. The repertoire was sequenced with immunoSEQ multiplex PCR; TCRdb's copy has only in-frame clones and lacks some. Of around 67,000 clones listed, 65% to 70% are singletons. CDR3 length: 15 residues. Trimming cost V 4 bases and J 3 bases; bases outside gene matches: 7. Germline CDR1 reads SGHNT; CDR2 reads YYREEE (reference sequence). Notes on this clone: The target antigen is unknown.

This rearrangement joins TRBV5-4 to TRBJ2-3, with 8 bases identical to TRBD2. The TCR was taken from a woman in her thirties in good health and CMV-seronegative. The specimen was PBMCs. The CDR3 spells CASSPSGGGTDTQYF. In DNA form, the CDR3 reads TGTGCCAGCAGCCCGAGCGGCGGGGGGACAGATACGCAGTATTTT.